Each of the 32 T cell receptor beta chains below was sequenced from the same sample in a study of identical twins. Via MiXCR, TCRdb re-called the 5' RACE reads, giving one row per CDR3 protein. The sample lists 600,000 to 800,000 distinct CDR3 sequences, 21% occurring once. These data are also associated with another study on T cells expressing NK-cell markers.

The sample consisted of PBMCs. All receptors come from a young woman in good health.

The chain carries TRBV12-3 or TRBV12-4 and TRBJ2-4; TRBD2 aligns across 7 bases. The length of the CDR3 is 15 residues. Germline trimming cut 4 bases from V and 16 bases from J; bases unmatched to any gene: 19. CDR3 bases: TGTGCCAGCAGTTACGGAGACTTGGGAGGGAGGCGCCCCTACTTC. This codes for CASSYGDLGGRRPYF.

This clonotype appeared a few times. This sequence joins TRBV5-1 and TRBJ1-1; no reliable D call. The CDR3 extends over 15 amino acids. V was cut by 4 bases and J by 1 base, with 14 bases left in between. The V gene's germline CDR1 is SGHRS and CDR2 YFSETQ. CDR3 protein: CASSPQASGNTEAFF. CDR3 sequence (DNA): TGCGCCAGCAGCCCCCAGGCGAGTGGGAACACTGAAGCTTTCTTT.

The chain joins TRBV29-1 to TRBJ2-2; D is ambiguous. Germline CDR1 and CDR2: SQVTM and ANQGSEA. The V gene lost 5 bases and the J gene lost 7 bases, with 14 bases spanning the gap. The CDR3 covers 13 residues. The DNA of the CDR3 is TGCAGCGTTCGTTCGGGCTTGGGCGGGGAGCTGTTTTTT. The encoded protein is CSVRSGLGGELFF.

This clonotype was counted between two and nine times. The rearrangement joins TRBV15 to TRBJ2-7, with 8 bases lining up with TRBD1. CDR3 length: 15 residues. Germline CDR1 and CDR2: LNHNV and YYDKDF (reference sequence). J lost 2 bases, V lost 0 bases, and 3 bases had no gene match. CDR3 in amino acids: CATSRENRGAYEQYF. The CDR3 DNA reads TGTGCCACCAGCAGAGAAAACAGGGGGGCCTACGAGCAGTACTTC.

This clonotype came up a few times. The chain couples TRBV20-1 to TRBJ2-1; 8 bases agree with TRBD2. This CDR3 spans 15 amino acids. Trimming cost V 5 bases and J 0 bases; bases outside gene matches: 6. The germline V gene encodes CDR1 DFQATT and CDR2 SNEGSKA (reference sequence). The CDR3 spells CSALTSGFSYNEQFF. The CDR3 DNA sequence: TGCAGTGCTCTAACTAGCGGTTTCTCCTACAATGAGCAGTTCTTC.

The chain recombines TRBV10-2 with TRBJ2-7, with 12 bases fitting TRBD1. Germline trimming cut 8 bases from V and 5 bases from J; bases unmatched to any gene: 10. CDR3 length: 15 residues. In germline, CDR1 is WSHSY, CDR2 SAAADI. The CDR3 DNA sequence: TGCGCCAGCTCAGCCGGGACAGGGGGCGGGAACGAGCAGTACTTC. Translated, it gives CASSAGTGGGNEQYF.

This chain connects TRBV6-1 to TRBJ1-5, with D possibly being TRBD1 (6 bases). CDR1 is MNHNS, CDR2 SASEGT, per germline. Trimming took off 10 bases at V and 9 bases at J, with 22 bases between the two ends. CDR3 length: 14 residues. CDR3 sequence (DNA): TGTGCCACCCGCGGACAGCTCCCTATTTTGCCCCAGCATTTT. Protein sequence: CATRGQLPILPQHF.

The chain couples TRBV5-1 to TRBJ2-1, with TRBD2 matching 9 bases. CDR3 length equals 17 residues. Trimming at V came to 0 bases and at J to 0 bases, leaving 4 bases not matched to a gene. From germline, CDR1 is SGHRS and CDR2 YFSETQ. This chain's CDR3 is CASSLGLAESSYNEQFF. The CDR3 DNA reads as TGCGCCAGCAGCTTGGGACTAGCGGAGAGCTCCTACAATGAGCAGTTCTTC.

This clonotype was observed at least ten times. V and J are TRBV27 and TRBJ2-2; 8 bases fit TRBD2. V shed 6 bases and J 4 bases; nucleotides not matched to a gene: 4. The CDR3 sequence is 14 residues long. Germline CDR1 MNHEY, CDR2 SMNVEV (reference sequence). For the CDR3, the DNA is TGTGCCAGCAGCTACGGGACTAGCACCGGGGAGCTGTTTTTT. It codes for CASSYGTSTGELFF.

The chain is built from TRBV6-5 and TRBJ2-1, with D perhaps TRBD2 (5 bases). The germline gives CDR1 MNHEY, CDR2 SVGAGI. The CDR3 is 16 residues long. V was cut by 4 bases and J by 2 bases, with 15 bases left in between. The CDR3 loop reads CASSSPREGPYNEQFF. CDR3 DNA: TGTGCCAGCAGTTCACCCCGCGAGGGTCCCTACAATGAGCAGTTCTTC.

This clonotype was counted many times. As DNA, the CDR3 is TGCGCCAGCAGCTTGGTTGCTGGAAACACCATATATTTT. Encoded protein: CASSLVAGNTIYF. This sequence joins TRBV5-1 and TRBJ1-3; no clear D. This CDR3 has 13 residues. Per germline, CDR1 SGHRS and CDR2 YFSETQ. V was clipped by 0 bases and J by 2 bases, with 3 bases between them.

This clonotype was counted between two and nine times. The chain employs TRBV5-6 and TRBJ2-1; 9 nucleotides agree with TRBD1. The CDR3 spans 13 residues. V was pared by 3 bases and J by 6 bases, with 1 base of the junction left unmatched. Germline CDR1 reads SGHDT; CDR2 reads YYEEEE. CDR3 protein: CASSWTGVNEQFF. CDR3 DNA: TGTGCCAGCAGCTGGACAGGGGTCAATGAGCAGTTCTTC.

The CDR3 is CASSSWGQIQETQYF. The CDR3 DNA reads TGTGCCAGCAGTTCCTGGGGACAGATACAAGAGACCCAGTACTTC. The chain employs TRBV6-5 and TRBJ2-5, with 7 bases identical to TRBD1. The length of the CDR3 is 15 residues. Trimming at V came to 4 bases and at J to 2 bases, leaving 7 bases not matched to a gene. Germline assignment: CDR1 MNHEY and CDR2 SVGAGI.

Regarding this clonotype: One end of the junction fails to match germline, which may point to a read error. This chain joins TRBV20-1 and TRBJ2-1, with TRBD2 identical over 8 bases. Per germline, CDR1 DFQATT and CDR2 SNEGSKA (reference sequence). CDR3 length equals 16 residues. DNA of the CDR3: TGCAGTTCTAGGGGCCAGTGGCGGGGGGCCTACAATGAGCAGTTCTTC. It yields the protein CSSRGQWRGAYNEQFF.

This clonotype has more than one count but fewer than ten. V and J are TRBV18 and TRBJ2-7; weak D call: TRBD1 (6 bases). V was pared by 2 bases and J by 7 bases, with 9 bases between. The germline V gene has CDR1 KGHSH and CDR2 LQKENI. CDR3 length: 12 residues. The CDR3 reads CASSPATGEQYF. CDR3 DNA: TGTGCCAGCTCACCAGCCACAGGGGAGCAGTACTTC. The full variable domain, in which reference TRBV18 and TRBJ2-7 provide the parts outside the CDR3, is NAGVMQNPRHLVRRRGQEARLRCSPMKGHSHVYWYRQLPEEGLKFMVYLQKENIIDESGMPKERFSAEFPKEGPSILRIQQVVRGDSAAYFCASSPATGEQYFGPGTRLTVT.

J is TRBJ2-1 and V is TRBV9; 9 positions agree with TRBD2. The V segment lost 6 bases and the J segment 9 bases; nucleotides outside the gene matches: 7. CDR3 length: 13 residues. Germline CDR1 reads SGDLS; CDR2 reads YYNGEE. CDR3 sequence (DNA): TGTGCCAGCACTCCCGGGACTAGCACTGAGCAGTTCTTC. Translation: CASTPGTSTEQFF. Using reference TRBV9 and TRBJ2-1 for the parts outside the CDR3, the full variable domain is DSGVTQTPKHLITATGQRVTLRCSPRSGDLSVYWYQQSLDQGLQFLIQYYNGEERAKGNILERFSAQQFPDLHSELNLSSLELGDSALYFCASTPGTSTEQFFGPGTRLTVL.

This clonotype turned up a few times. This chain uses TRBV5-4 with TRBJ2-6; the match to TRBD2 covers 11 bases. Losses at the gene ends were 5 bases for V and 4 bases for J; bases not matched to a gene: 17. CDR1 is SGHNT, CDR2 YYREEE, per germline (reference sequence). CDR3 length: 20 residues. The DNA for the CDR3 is TGTGCCAGCAGACTTGACAGGTTACTAGCGGGAGAATCCGGGGCCAACGTCCTGACTTTC. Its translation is CASRLDRLLAGESGANVLTF.

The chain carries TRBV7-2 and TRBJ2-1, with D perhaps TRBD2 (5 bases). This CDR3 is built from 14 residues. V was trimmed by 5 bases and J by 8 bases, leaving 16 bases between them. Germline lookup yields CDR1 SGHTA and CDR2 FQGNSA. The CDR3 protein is CASSGRPGSDEQFF. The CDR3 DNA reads TGTGCCAGCAGCGGCCGTCCGGGTAGCGATGAGCAGTTCTTC.

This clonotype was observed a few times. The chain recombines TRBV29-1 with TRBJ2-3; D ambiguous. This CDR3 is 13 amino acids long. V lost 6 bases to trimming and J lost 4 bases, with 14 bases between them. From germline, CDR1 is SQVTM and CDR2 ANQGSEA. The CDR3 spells CSVARTPADTQYF. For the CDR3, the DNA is TGCAGCGTCGCCAGGACCCCGGCAGATACGCAGTATTTT.

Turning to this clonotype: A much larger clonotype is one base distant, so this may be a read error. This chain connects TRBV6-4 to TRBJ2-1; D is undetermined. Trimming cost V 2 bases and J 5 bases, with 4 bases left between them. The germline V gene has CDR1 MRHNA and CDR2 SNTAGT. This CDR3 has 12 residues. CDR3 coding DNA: TGTGCCAGCAGTGACAGGGACAATGAGCAGTTCTTC. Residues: CASSDRDNEQFF.

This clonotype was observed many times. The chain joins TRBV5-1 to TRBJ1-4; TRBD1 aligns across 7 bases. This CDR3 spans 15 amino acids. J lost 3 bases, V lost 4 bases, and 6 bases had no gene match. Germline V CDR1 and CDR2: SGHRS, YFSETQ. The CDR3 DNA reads TGCGCCAGCAGCCCCCTCGGGACAGCTAATGAAAAACTGTTTTTT. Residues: CASSPLGTANEKLFF.

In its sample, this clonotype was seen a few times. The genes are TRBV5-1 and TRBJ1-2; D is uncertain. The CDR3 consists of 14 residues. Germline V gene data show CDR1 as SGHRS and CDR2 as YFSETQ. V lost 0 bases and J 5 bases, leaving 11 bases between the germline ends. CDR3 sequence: CASSLDRETYGYTF. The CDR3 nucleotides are TGCGCCAGCAGCTTGGACCGGGAAACATATGGCTACACCTTC.

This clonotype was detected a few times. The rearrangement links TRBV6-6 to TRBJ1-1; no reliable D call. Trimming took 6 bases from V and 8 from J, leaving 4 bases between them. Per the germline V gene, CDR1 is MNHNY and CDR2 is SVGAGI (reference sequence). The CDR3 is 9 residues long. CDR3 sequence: CASRQEAFF. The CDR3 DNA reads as TGTGCCAGCAGACAAGAAGCTTTCTTT.

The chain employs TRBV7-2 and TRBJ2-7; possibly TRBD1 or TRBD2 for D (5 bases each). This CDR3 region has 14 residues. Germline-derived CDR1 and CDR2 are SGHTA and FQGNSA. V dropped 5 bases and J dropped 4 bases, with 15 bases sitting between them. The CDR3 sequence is CASSPGARRYEQYF. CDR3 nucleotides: TGTGCCAGCAGCCCCGGGGCGCGGCGATACGAGCAGTACTTC.

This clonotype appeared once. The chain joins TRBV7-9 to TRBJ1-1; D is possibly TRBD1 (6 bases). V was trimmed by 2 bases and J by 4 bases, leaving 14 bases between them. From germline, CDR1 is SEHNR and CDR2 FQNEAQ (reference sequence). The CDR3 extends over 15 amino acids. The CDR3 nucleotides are TGTGCCAGCAGCTTAAGCGGGGTCAGGGGCACTGAAGCTTTCTTT. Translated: CASSLSGVRGTEAFF.

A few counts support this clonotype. As DNA, the CDR3 is TGCGCCAGCAGCCGCTTTGGGACTAGCGGGTACGAGCAGTACTTC. Amino acids: CASSRFGTSGYEQYF. The V and J genes are TRBV4-3 and TRBJ2-7; 12 nucleotides match TRBD2. The V and J ends lost 4 bases and 4 bases, in that order; junction bases with no gene match: 5. The CDR3 is 15 residues long. Per germline, CDR1 LGHNA and CDR2 YSLEER.

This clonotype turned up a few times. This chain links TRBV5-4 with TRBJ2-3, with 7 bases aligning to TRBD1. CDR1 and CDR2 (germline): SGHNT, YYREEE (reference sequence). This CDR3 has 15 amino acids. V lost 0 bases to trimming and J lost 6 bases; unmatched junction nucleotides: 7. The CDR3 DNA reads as TGTGCCAGCAGCTTGGGAAGACAGGGTGTGGATACGCAGTATTTT. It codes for CASSLGRQGVDTQYF.

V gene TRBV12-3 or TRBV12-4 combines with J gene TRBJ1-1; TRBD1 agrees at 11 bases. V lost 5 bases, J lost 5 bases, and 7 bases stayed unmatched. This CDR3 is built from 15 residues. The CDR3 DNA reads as TGTGCCAGCAGTCCCGGGACAGGGGGGTGGACTGAAGCTTTCTTT. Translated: CASSPGTGGWTEAFF.

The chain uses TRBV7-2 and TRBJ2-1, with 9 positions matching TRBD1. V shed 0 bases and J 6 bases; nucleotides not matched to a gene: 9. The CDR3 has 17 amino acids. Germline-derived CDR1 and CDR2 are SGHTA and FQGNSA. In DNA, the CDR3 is TGTGCCAGCAGCTTAGCGTTAGGCGGACAGGGGCTCAATGAGCAGTTCTTC. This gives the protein CASSLALGGQGLNEQFF. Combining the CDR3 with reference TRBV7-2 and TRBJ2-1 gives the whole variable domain GAGVSQSPSNKVTEKGKDVELRCDPISGHTALYWYRQSLGQGLEFLIYFQGNSAPDKSGLPSDRFSAERTGGSVSTLTIQRTQQEDSAVYLCASSLALGGQGLNEQFFGPGTRLTVL.

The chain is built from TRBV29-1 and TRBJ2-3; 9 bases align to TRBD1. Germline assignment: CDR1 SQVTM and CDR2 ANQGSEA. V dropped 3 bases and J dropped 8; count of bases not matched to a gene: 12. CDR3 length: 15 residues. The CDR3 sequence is CSVEGSGTGFGTQYF. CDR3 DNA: TGCAGCGTTGAGGGGAGCGGGACAGGGTTCGGTACGCAGTATTTT.

The CDR3 is CASSHGTSSYNEQFF. For the CDR3, the DNA is TGTGCCAGCAGCCATGGGACTAGCAGTTACAATGAGCAGTTCTTC. The V gene is TRBV14, the J gene TRBJ2-1; 9 bases are a match to TRBD2. V shed 3 bases, J shed 4 bases, and the junction held 4 bases outside the gene matches. This CDR3 is built from 15 residues. The V gene's germline CDR1 is SGHDN and CDR2 FVKESK.

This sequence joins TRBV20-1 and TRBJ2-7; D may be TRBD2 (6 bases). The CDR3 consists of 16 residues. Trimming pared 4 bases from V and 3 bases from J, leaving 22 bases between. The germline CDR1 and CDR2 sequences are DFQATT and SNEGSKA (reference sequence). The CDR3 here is CSAILLRDWTDYEQYF. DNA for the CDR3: TGCAGTGCTATTCTCCTCCGGGACTGGACCGACTACGAGCAGTACTTC.